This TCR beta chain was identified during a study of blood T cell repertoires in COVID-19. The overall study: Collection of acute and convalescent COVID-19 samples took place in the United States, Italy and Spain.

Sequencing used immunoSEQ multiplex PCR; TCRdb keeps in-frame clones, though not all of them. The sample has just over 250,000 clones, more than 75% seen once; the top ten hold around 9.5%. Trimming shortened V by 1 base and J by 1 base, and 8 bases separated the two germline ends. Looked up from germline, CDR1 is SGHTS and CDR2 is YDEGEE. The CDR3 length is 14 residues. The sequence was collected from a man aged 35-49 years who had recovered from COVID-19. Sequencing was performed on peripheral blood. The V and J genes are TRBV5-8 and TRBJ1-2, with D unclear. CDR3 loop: CASSLTDDNYGYTF. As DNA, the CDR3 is TGTGCCAGCAGCTTGACAGACGATAACTATGGCTACACCTTC.